Sequencing of this TCR beta chain was carried out in a study of T cells in localized non-small cell lung cancer. As regards this clone: Its antigen is as yet unknown.

CDR1 and CDR2 (germline): MNHNS, SASEGT. V lost 1 base and J lost 0, with 10 bases in between. The CDR3 is 15 amino acids. Findings of the study overall: Sequence data derive from only one tumor region, so heterogeneity remains possible. Uninvolved adjacent lung showed higher T cell clonality than tumor.

Some clones are missing from TCRdb's copy, which holds only in-frame ones; the method was immunoSEQ multiplex PCR. This table holds approximately 26,000 clones, roughly 80% found once. This receptor was taken from a man between 40 and 70 years old with stage III squamous cell lung carcinoma. The chain uses TRBV6-1 and TRBJ2-7; D may be TRBD1 (5 bases). Sequenced material: peripheral blood, taken before any cancer treatment. CDR3 protein: CASSEGRQTSYEQYV. The CDR3 DNA follows: TGTGCCAGCAGTGAAGGAAGACAGACCTCCTACGAGCAGTACGTC.